This TCR beta chain was retrieved from a study of CD8 T cells in Susac syndrome. When the RNA was reverse transcribed, random hexamers were used with an input of about 0.45 to 1 ug. Amplification of TCR beta CDR3 by immunoSEQ multiplex PCR spanned 54 Vbeta and 13 Jbeta. TCRdb re-called the immunoSEQ multiplex PCR reads through MiXCR, storing one row per CDR3 protein. The table lists more than 100,000 distinct CDR3 sequences, around 96% of them singletons. This CDR3 is 14 amino acids long. Germline CDR1 and CDR2: DFQATT and SNEGSKA (reference sequence). V lost 4 bases and J lost 5, with 17 bases in between.

The receptor's source is a human donor with Susac syndrome. V and J are TRBV20-1 and TRBJ1-1, with D maybe TRBD1 (6 bases). The specimen sequenced was CD4+ T cells from PBMCs. The CDR3 sequence is CSAKQTGSGTEAFF. The CDR3, as DNA: TGCAGTGCTAAACAAACAGGGAGTGGAACTGAAGCTTTCTTT.